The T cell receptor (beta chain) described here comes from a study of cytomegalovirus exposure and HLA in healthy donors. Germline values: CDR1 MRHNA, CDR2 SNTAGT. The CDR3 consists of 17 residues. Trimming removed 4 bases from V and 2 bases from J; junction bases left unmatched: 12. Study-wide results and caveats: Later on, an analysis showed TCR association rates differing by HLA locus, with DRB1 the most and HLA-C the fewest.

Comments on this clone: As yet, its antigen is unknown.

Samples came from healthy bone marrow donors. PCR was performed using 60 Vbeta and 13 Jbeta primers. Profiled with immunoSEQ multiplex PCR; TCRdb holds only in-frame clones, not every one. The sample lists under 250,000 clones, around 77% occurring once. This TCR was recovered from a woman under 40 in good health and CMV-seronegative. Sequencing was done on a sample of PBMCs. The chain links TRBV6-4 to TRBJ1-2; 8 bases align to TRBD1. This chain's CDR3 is CASSVFHSTGANYGYTF. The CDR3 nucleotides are TGTGCCAGCAGTGTCTTCCATTCGACAGGGGCCAACTATGGCTACACCTTC.